A selection of T cell receptor beta chains follows, all from one sample in a study of metastatic and nonmetastatic thyroid tumors. TCRdb reanalyzed the PCR reads via MiXCR. Found here are roughly 21,000 clones, about a quarter of them singletons; the top ten hold about 20%. The sequenced sample consisted of blood. These receptors were taken from a female donor with papillary thyroid cancer or a benign thyroid nodule (not recorded which). Some clones in this sample may be carry-over from other donors' samples. CDR3s include the opening cysteine and the closing phenylalanine or tryptophan. The order of the fields is CDR3 protein, CDR3 DNA, clone size, J gene, V gene, D gene. A D gene is named only where the DNA matches it firmly. Size tells how often a clone was seen (once, few, many) or the class of an expanded clone, and some rows leave it out.

cdr3_aa: CSARVGQGIYEQYF
cdr3_nt: TGCAGTGCTAGAGTGGGACAGGGAATCTACGAGCAGTACTTC
clone_size: medium-sized
j_call: TRBJ2-7
v_call: TRBV20-1
d_call: TRBD1

cdr3_aa: CASSLVAGPSYEQYF
cdr3_nt: TGTGCCAGCAGTTTAGTAGCGGGACCGTCCTACGAGCAGTACTTC
clone_size: many
j_call: TRBJ2-7
v_call: TRBV28
d_call: TRBD2

cdr3_aa: CASSGTGDEQFF
cdr3_nt: TGTGCCAGCTCAGGGACAGGGGATGAGCAGTTCTTC
clone_size: many
j_call: TRBJ2-1
v_call: TRBV18
d_call: TRBD1

cdr3_aa: CASSTDGSSFEEYF
cdr3_nt: TGTGCCAGCAGCACCGACGGAAGCTCCTTCGAGGAGTACTTC
clone_size: .
j_call: TRBJ2-7
v_call: TRBV5-5
d_call: .

cdr3_aa: CASTSLATAALGYTF
cdr3_nt: TGTGCCAGCACATCATTAGCCACAGCCGCCCTTGGCTACACCTTC
clone_size: many
j_call: TRBJ1-2
v_call: TRBV6-1
d_call: .

cdr3_aa: CATSDRSGTGDVIYGYTF
cdr3_nt: TGTGCCACCAGTGATCGGTCCGGGACAGGGGACGTAATCTATGGCTACACCTTC
clone_size: medium-sized
j_call: TRBJ1-2
v_call: TRBV24-1
d_call: TRBD1

cdr3_aa: CASSLAVLTGGPRETQYF
cdr3_nt: TGCGCCAGCAGCTTGGCCGTCTTGACGGGGGGGCCGAGAGAGACCCAGTACTTC
clone_size: many
j_call: TRBJ2-5
v_call: TRBV5-1
d_call: TRBD2

cdr3_aa: CAWSVPREGTGFQETQYF
cdr3_nt: TGTGCCTGGAGTGTTCCTAGAGAAGGGACAGGGTTCCAAGAGACCCAGTACTTC
clone_size: few
j_call: TRBJ2-5
v_call: TRBV30
d_call: TRBD1

cdr3_aa: CSARDPSGGNTEAFF
cdr3_nt: TGCAGTGCTAGAGACCCTTCGGGCGGAAACACTGAAGCTTTCTTT
clone_size: few
j_call: TRBJ1-1
v_call: TRBV20-1
d_call: .

cdr3_aa: CASSLEPYEQYF
cdr3_nt: TGTGCCAGCAGCTTAGAACCTTACGAGCAGTACTTC
clone_size: few
j_call: TRBJ2-7
v_call: TRBV7-9
d_call: .

cdr3_aa: CACTTGSIGNTIYF
cdr3_nt: TGTGCCTGCACAACAGGGTCCATTGGAAACACCATATATTTT
clone_size: many
j_call: TRBJ1-3
v_call: TRBV30
d_call: .

cdr3_aa: CASSLWGQANTGELFF
cdr3_nt: TGTGCCAGCAGTTTATGGGGGCAGGCGAACACCGGGGAGCTGTTTTTT
clone_size: many
j_call: TRBJ2-2
v_call: TRBV27
d_call: .

cdr3_aa: CASSWRMGQGQPQHF
cdr3_nt: TGTGCCAGCAGCTGGAGGATGGGACAGGGTCAGCCCCAGCATTTT
clone_size: .
j_call: TRBJ1-5
v_call: TRBV5-6
d_call: TRBD1

cdr3_aa: CASSQNRASTGANVLTF
cdr3_nt: TGTGCCAGCAGCCAAAACAGGGCTTCTACTGGGGCCAACGTCCTGACTTTC
clone_size: medium-sized
j_call: TRBJ2-6
v_call: TRBV7-3
d_call: .

cdr3_aa: CASSVRTGGDYGYTF
cdr3_nt: TGTGCCAGCAGCGTGCGGACAGGGGGCGACTATGGCTACACCTTC
clone_size: medium-sized
j_call: TRBJ1-2
v_call: TRBV9
d_call: TRBD1

cdr3_aa: CSARTSGGYNEQFF
cdr3_nt: TGCAGTGCTAGGACTAGCGGAGGCTACAATGAGCAGTTCTTC
clone_size: medium-sized
j_call: TRBJ2-1
v_call: TRBV20-1
d_call: TRBD2

cdr3_aa: CASSLADYGYTF
cdr3_nt: TGCGCCAGCAGCTTGGCGGACTATGGCTACACCTTC
clone_size: .
j_call: TRBJ1-2
v_call: TRBV5-1
d_call: .

cdr3_aa: CASSGEGGLSYEQYF
cdr3_nt: TGTGCCAGCAGTGGCGAAGGGGGGCTCTCCTACGAGCAGTACTTC
clone_size: few
j_call: TRBJ2-7
v_call: TRBV6-1
d_call: .

cdr3_aa: CASSERSSGSPNEQFF
cdr3_nt: TGCGCCAGCAGTGAGAGGAGTAGCGGGAGCCCCAATGAGCAGTTCTTC
clone_size: many
j_call: TRBJ2-1
v_call: TRBV10-2
d_call: TRBD2

cdr3_aa: CASTFGGQETQYF
cdr3_nt: TGTGCCAGCACTTTCGGGGGTCAGGAGACCCAGTACTTC
clone_size: many
j_call: TRBJ2-5
v_call: TRBV2
d_call: .

cdr3_aa: CASMRIWTGDTQYF
cdr3_nt: TGTGCCAGCATGAGAATATGGACCGGGGATACGCAGTATTTT
clone_size: .
j_call: TRBJ2-3
v_call: TRBV27
d_call: .

cdr3_aa: CASRRTGSYEQYF
cdr3_nt: TGCGCCAGCAGGCGGACGGGCTCCTACGAGCAGTACTTC
clone_size: .
j_call: TRBJ2-7
v_call: TRBV5-1
d_call: .

cdr3_aa: CASSFQGTGTQYF
cdr3_nt: TGTGCCAGCAGTTTTCAGGGGACAGGGACCCAGTACTTC
clone_size: many
j_call: TRBJ2-5
v_call: TRBV12-3/TRBV12-4
d_call: TRBD1

cdr3_aa: CAISPGQGQETQYF
cdr3_nt: TGTGCCATCAGCCCAGGACAGGGGCAAGAGACCCAGTACTTC
clone_size: many
j_call: TRBJ2-5
v_call: TRBV10-3
d_call: TRBD1